Each of the 5 T cell receptor beta chains below was sequenced from the same sample in a study of cytotoxic CD8 clonotypes in ibrutinib-treated CLL. Produced via immunoSEQ multiplex PCR; TCRdb's table is partial and in-frame only. The data show some 200,000 clones, 65% to 80% seen once. Sequences were derived from PBMCs, sampled after 12 months of ibrutinib treatment. These receptors were obtained from a human donor with chronic lymphocytic leukemia.

As to this clone: Compared with germline, one end of the junction differs, possibly owing to a read error. The chain is built from TRBV23-1 and TRBJ1-2; D unresolved. TRBV23-1 is noted as an ORF with a role that remains uncertain. CDR3 size: 16 residues. CDR3 nucleotides: TGCGCCAGGAGTCCCCGACACCCTCACACAAACTATGGCTACACCTTC. It specifies CARSPRHPHTNYGYTF.

J is TRBJ2-7 and V is TRBV27, with a possible D match to TRBD2 (6 bases). Germline assignment: CDR1 MNHEY and CDR2 SMNVEV (reference sequence). Trimming stripped 4 bases from V and 5 bases from J, with 24 bases between. The CDR3 has 17 residues. The DNA of the CDR3 is TGTGCCAGCAGTTCGCCGAGTATGGCGGGGAGGTCGAACGAGCAGTACTTC. It translates to CASSSPSMAGRSNEQYF.

The V gene is TRBV7-3, the J gene TRBJ1-1, with TRBD1 matching over 7 bases. The germline V gene has CDR1 SGHTA and CDR2 FQGTGA. V lost 2 bases, J lost 7 bases, and 7 bases stayed unmatched. The CDR3 has 14 residues. CDR3 DNA: TGTGCCAGCAGCTTAGGGACAGCGAGCTTTGAAGCTTTCTTT. Translating gives CASSLGTASFEAFF.

This clone has more than one count but fewer than ten. The chain employs TRBV5-1 and TRBJ1-2; D possibly corresponds to TRBD1 (6 bases). The CDR3 runs to 13 residues. Trimming left V 7 bases short and J 1 base short, with 11 bases between. The germline V gene has CDR1 SGHRS and CDR2 YFSETQ. The CDR3, as DNA: TGCGCCAGCCGCCGGGACATTAACTATGGCTACACCTTC. Translating gives CASRRDINYGYTF.

This clone was counted a few times. The chain joins TRBV30 to TRBJ1-2; weak D call: TRBD1 (6 bases). The CDR3 is 12 amino acids. Germline V gene lookup returns CDR1 GTSNPN and CDR2 SVGIG (reference sequence). Trimming removed 1 base from V and 3 bases from J, with 6 bases in between. The CDR3 region is CAWSGTDYGYTF. Written as DNA, the CDR3 is TGTGCCTGGAGTGGGACAGACTATGGCTACACCTTC.